A selection of T cell receptor beta chains follows, all from one sample in a study of CD4 T cells in relation to SARS-CoV-2 and coronaviruses. What these receptors recognize is not known. Method: immunoSEQ multiplex PCR; TCRdb's copy keeps in-frame clones and lacks some. The sample includes tens of thousands of clones, 72% seen only once; the top ten take roughly 16%. Sequences were obtained from CD4+ T cells from PBMCs, cultured in vitro. Receptors originate from a human donor in good health. Each CDR3 is given with its conserved first and last residue.

cdr3_aa cdr3_length j_call v_call
CARGGGRVQPQHF 13 TRBJ1-5 TRBV10-1
CASSLGTRGYTF 12 TRBJ1-2 TRBV7-2
CASKSGTFHADTQYF 15 TRBJ2-3 TRBV5-1
CASSLGEGGGTGELFF 16 TRBJ2-2 TRBV7-7
CSVVQGAADTQYF 13 TRBJ2-3 TRBV29-1
CASSLALRGSAQYF 14 TRBJ2-3 TRBV11-2
CASTLEGGYTIYF 13 TRBJ1-3 TRBV2
CASSIDRGQNYGYTF 15 TRBJ1-2 TRBV19
CASSLTSRAGTEAFF 15 TRBJ1-1 TRBV7-6
CASSLSTDLMGNQPQHF 17 TRBJ1-5 TRBV11-3
CSVGSLVSTGELFF 14 TRBJ2-2 TRBV29-1
CASSLFTTNTEAFF 14 TRBJ1-1 TRBV5-1
CAISESGGQETQYF 14 TRBJ2-5 TRBV10-3
CASSTRASDSGNTIYF 16 TRBJ1-3 TRBV9
CASSEAPGAVNQPQHF 16 TRBJ1-5 TRBV6-1
CASSKKRTSGGLSYEQYF 18 TRBJ2-7 TRBV21-1
CASSPDTRGETQYF 14 TRBJ2-5 TRBV11-3
CASSLETANYGYTF 14 TRBJ1-2 TRBV5-1
CASSGTSGSNEQFF 14 TRBJ2-1 TRBV6-2/TRBV6-3
CASSQVGDAPYEQYF 15 TRBJ2-7 TRBV4-2
CASSGGGASSSTGELFF 17 TRBJ2-2 TRBV6-2/TRBV6-3
CASSLPQGETQYF 13 TRBJ2-5 TRBV5-4
CATSRAETGGNGYTF 15 TRBJ1-2 TRBV15
CASSERQGSGNTIYF 15 TRBJ1-3 TRBV3-1/TRBV3-2
CASSEGSGVCRDTQYF 16 TRBJ2-3 TRBV10-1
CASSVTSGGSNEQFF 15 TRBJ2-1 TRBV7-2
CASGVLSGTDTQYF 14 TRBJ2-3 TRBV19
CASSRGEGMNTEAFF 15 TRBJ1-1 TRBV4-1
CASTSAGGVSTEAFF 15 TRBJ1-1 TRBV6-5
CASSKTSGLAGELFF 15 TRBJ2-2 TRBV28
CASSLARGPLAKNIQYF 17 TRBJ2-4 TRBV27
CASSTGTSRGNEQFF 15 TRBJ2-1 TRBV19